Sequencing of this TCR beta chain was carried out in a study of blood T cells in healthy people across ages. The wider study: Roughly one uniquely barcoded beta molecule per two T cells was captured. Findings and caveats of the study: Diversity figures based on one million T cells were deemed too low.

This clonotype was seen a few times. The antigen is undetermined. Germline V gene sequence: CDR1 SGHTA, CDR2 FQGNSA. The CDR3 consists of 17 residues. The V end lost 1 base, the J end lost 2 bases, and 18 bases lay between the germline ends. The authors extracted at least 6 micrograms of total RNA per sample. PCR was performed a second time for about 6 to 11 cycles using a sample-barcoded 5' primer and a J-beta primer mix. The authors tagged each cDNA molecule using a template-switch adaptor with 12 random nucleotides. TCRdb passed the 5' RACE reads through MiXCR, listing each CDR3 protein once. The repertoire holds over 500,000 distinct CDR3 sequences, with about 50% as singletons.

The chain uses TRBV7-2 and TRBJ2-7, with D uncertain. This TCR was sampled from a woman over 75 in good health. Sequenced input: blood. CDR3 loop: CASSLGTLGRFTYEQYF. The CDR3 DNA sequence: TGTGCCAGCAGCTTAGGGACCCTCGGGCGATTTACCTACGAGCAGTACTTC.